The sequence of this T cell receptor (beta chain) was determined in a study of regulatory T cells in long-lasting Graves disease. Time point meaning: persistent/refractory GD, antithyroid drugs over 5 years with positive TRAb. Extracted PBMC RNA gave rise to the TCR library. Approximately 9.6-milliliter peripheral blood samples went into EDTA tubes. Study outcomes and limitations: Researchers reported studying only peripheral blood, not thyroid tissue. TRBV28, TRBJ1-2 and TRBJ2-5 emerged as the favored segments in persistent disease.

This clonotype was counted many times. The target antigen is unknown. Investigators prepared the TCR beta libraries by applying iRepertoire HTBI primers and Arm-PCR of CDR3 regions. Original processing notes: Sequenced samples collectively carried 62 TRBV and over 11 TRBJ segments. MiXCR, applied by TCRdb to the multiplex PCR reads, yields one record per CDR3 protein. These V and J calls derive from TCRdb rather than the authors' analysis. The sample shows hundreds of thousands of distinct CDR3 sequences, less than 25% of them seen only once. V dropped 0 bases and J dropped 5 bases, with 7 bases sitting between them. This CDR3 is built from 12 residues. Germline V gives CDR1 GTSNPN, CDR2 SVGIG (reference sequence).

The clonotype originates from a female donor with Graves disease. The rearrangement joins TRBV30 to TRBJ2-5, with no clear D. This sample comprised peripheral blood mononuclear cells (PBMCs), obtained when the disease was refractory, from a patient treated with antithyroid drugs. The CDR3 loop is CAWSVLLETQYF. CDR3 in DNA: TGTGCCTGGAGTGTACTTTTGGAGACCCAGTACTTC.